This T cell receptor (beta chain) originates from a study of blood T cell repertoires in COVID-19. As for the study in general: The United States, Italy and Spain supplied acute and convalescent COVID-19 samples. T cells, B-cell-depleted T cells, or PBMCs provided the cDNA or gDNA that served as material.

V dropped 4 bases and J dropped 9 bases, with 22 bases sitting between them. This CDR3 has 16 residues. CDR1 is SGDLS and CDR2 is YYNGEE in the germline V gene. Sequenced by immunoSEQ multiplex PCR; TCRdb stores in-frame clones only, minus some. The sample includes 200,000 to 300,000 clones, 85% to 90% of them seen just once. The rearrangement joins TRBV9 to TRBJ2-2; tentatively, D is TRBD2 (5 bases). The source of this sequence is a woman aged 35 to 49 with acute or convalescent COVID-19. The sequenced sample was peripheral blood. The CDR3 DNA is TGTGCCAGCAGCATCCTACCGACGGACTTCGTCAGGGAGCTGTTTTTT. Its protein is CASSILPTDFVRELFF.